The text below deals with one TCR beta chain. Libraries were prepared by immunoSEQ multiplex PCR; TCRdb keeps only in-frame clonotypes and omits some of them. This sample carries about 180,000 clones, approximately 86% of them seen once, and the ten largest clones take about 9.7%. This record comes from a study of blood T cell repertoires in COVID-19. Across the study: Sample material is recorded as cDNA or gDNA derived from T cells, B-cell-depleted T cells, or PBMCs.

CDR1 is KGHSH and CDR2 is LQKENI in the germline V gene. V lost 1 base, J lost 4 bases, and 7 bases stayed unmatched. CDR3 length equals 17 residues. This receptor was taken from a man aged 50-60 years with active or convalescent COVID-19. The V gene is TRBV18, the J gene TRBJ2-2, with 9 bases matching TRBD2. The sample was peripheral blood. CDR3 nucleotide sequence: TGTGCCAGCTCACCACTCCGGACTAGCGAAGGCACCGGGGAGCTGTTTTTT. Translating gives CASSPLRTSEGTGELFF.